One and the same sample provided the 26 T cell receptor beta chains below, sequenced in a study of CD8+ T cells in alopecia areata. Treatment meaning: oral pan-JAK inhibitor, 5-10 mg twice daily. Isolated RNA was reverse transcribed into cDNA used as the sequencing template. Assay used: immunoSEQ multiplex PCR; TCRdb lists only in-frame clones, some missing. Of some 190,000 clones listed, around 49% are singletons. The specimen comprised CD8+ T cells sorted from blood, sampled at week 52, from a patient treated with tofacitinib. Receptor source: a human donor with alopecia areata.

V is TRBV7-3 and J is TRBJ1-1, with unresolved D. The V end lost 1 base, the J end lost 1 base, and 10 bases lay between the germline ends. Germline assignment: CDR1 SGHTA and CDR2 FQGTGA. CDR3 length: 15 residues. The chain's CDR3 is CASSLMGLPNTEAFF. The CDR3 nucleotides are TGTGCCAGCAGCTTAATGGGTCTCCCGAACACTGAAGCTTTCTTT.

V gene TRBV6-5 combines with J gene TRBJ1-2; D gene uncertain. Trimming removed 1 base at V and 5 bases at J, with 5 bases between. The CDR3 length is 12 residues. The germline gives CDR1 MNHEY, CDR2 SVGAGI. The CDR3 DNA reads TGTGCCAGCAGTTACTTCGGTTATGGCTACACCTTC. Translation gives CASSYFGYGYTF.

CDR3 DNA sequence: TGTGCCAGCAGCTCTCTGGAGCGGGGGACCCCCGGGGAGCAGTACTTC. This codes for CASSSLERGTPGEQYF. This rearrangement joins TRBV7-8 to TRBJ2-7; 8 bases agree with TRBD2. Germline V lookup: CDR1 SGHVS, CDR2 FQNEAQ. After removal of 4 bases from V and 7 bases from J, the junction contained 15 bases not matched to a gene. The CDR3 extends over 16 amino acids.

The chain joins TRBV7-3 to TRBJ2-6; maybe TRBD2 (5 bases). This CDR3 has 14 amino acids. The V end lost 4 bases, the J end lost 3 bases, and 7 bases lay between the germline ends. Germline CDR1 reads SGHTA; CDR2 reads FQGTGA. This CDR3 is CASSSSGGANVLTF. In DNA form, the CDR3 reads TGTGCCAGCAGCTCCAGCGGTGGGGCCAACGTCCTGACTTTC.

The J gene is TRBJ2-1, the V gene TRBV27; 12 bases line up with TRBD2. CDR1 MNHEY and CDR2 SMNVEV come from the germline V gene (reference sequence). CDR3 length: 17 residues. J lost 5 bases, V lost 6 bases, and 11 bases had no gene match. CDR3 in DNA: TGTGCCAGCAGCCTCCTGGCTAGCGGGGGGGCCGACAATGAGCAGTTCTTC. Translating gives CASSLLASGGADNEQFF.

This clone was counted only a few times. The chain employs TRBV29-1 and TRBJ2-7; D possibly corresponds to TRBD1 (6 bases). The length of the CDR3 is 13 residues. Germline CDR1 is SQVTM and CDR2 is ANQGSEA. Trimming stripped 5 bases from V and 0 bases from J, with 11 bases between. CDR3 residues: CSVYREDSYEQYF. The DNA of the CDR3 is TGCAGCGTTTACAGGGAAGACTCCTACGAGCAGTACTTC.

The chain joins TRBV7-2 to TRBJ2-7; D possibly corresponds to TRBD2 (7 bases). Germline V gene data show CDR1 as SGHTA and CDR2 as FQGNSA. This CDR3 is 18 amino acids long. V lost 3 bases to trimming and J lost 0 bases, with 21 bases between them. CDR3 protein: CASSFLAGANTLSYEQYF. The DNA of the CDR3 is TGTGCCAGCAGCTTTCTCGCGGGGGCCAATACCCTCTCCTACGAGCAGTACTTC.

The gene calls are TRBV4-1 and TRBJ2-5; a possible D gene is TRBD2 (5 bases). Germline CDR1 reads MGHRA; CDR2 reads YSYEKL. Trimming removed 0 bases from V and 5 bases from J, with 13 bases in between. This CDR3 has 15 amino acids. As DNA, the CDR3 is TGCGCCAGCAGCCAAGACCCCCAGGAGGTGGAGACCCAGTACTTC. Translated: CASSQDPQEVETQYF.

The chain recombines TRBV7-9 with TRBJ2-3; D is perhaps TRBD2 (5 bases). The ends were cut back, 5 bases at V and 2 bases at J, with 11 bases in the middle. Looked up from germline, CDR1 is SEHNR and CDR2 is FQNEAQ (reference sequence). The CDR3 loop spans 14 amino acids. The CDR3 is CASSPTGNTDTQYF. CDR3 DNA sequence: TGTGCCAGCAGCCCCACGGGGAACACAGATACGCAGTATTTT.

This clone occurred a few times. The genes are TRBV4-3 and TRBJ1-4; D uncertain. CDR1 and CDR2 (germline): LGHNA, YSLEER. The CDR3 spans 16 residues. V lost 0 bases and J 0 bases, leaving 8 bases between the germline ends. The CDR3 DNA sequence: TGCGCCAGCAGCCAAGATCCGGGAACAACTAATGAAAAACTGTTTTTT. Its translation: CASSQDPGTTNEKLFF.

Here the CDR3 DNA reads TGTGCCTGGACCACGAGGGGACGGAGACCAACTAATGAAAAACTGTTTTTT. Amino acids: CAWTTRGRRPTNEKLFF. V gene TRBV30 combines with J gene TRBJ1-4; TRBD1 might be the D (5 bases). Germline assignment: CDR1 GTSNPN and CDR2 SVGIG (reference sequence). The V end was cut by 4 bases, the J end by 0 bases, with 18 bases between. The CDR3 has 17 amino acids.

This clone was counted between two and nine times. The sample has other DNA sequences that encode this CDR3 too. The chain uses TRBV27 and TRBJ2-2, with D uncertain. The CDR3 contains 12 residues. Trimming cost V 1 base and J 3 bases, with 0 bases left between them. CDR1 MNHEY and CDR2 SMNVEV come from the germline V gene (reference sequence). CDR3 in amino acids: CASSLYTGELFF. The CDR3 bases are TGTGCCAGCAGTTTATACACCGGGGAGCTGTTTTTT.

In this sample, this clone turned up a few times. A read error may produce the germline difference seen at one junction end. This chain links TRBV11-2 with TRBJ1-1; tentatively, D is TRBD1 (5 bases). The CDR3 totals 14 residues. CDR1 SGHAT and CDR2 FQNNGV come from the germline V gene. This CDR3 is CASSPLPTAAEAFF. The CDR3, as DNA: TGTGCCAGCAGCCCCCTACCGACAGCCGCTGAGGCTTTCTTT.

This clone showed up just a few times. The chain combines TRBV7-9 with TRBJ2-7, with D possibly TRBD2 on 5 matching bases. CDR1 is SEHNR and CDR2 is FQNEAQ in the germline V gene (reference sequence). The length of the CDR3 is 13 residues. With 3 bases removed from V and 2 bases from J, the gap between germline ends came to 8 bases. CDR3 sequence: CASSLRATYEQYF. In DNA, the CDR3 is TGTGCCAGCAGCTTGCGGGCCACCTACGAGCAGTACTTC.

The chain links TRBV29-1 to TRBJ2-6; D is ambiguous. Germline V CDR1 and CDR2: SQVTM, ANQGSEA. V was clipped by 0 bases and J by 0 bases, with 6 bases between them. This CDR3 comprises 15 residues. The CDR3 here is CSVEDVSSGANVLTF. CDR3 DNA sequence: TGCAGCGTTGAAGACGTTAGCTCTGGGGCCAACGTCCTGACTTTC.

The V gene is TRBV19, the J gene TRBJ1-5; a weak D match, TRBD1 (5 bases). This CDR3 contains 14 residues. V was cut by 3 bases and J by 7 bases, with 13 bases left in between. Germline V CDR1 and CDR2: LNHDA, SQIVND (reference sequence). In nucleotides, the CDR3 is TGTGCCAGTAGTATCCGGGACCACGGGCAGCCCCAGCATTTT. Residues: CASSIRDHGQPQHF.

With regard to this clone: The likely explanation is a read error, given a far larger clone one base away. The rearrangement uses TRBV6-5 and TRBJ2-3; TRBD2 agrees at 8 bases. The CDR3 runs to 14 residues. CDR1 and CDR2 (germline): MNHEY, SVGAGI. V shed 5 bases, J shed 2 bases, and the junction held 3 bases outside the gene matches. The CDR3, as DNA: TGTGCCAGCAGTGACGGGGGGGCCACAGATACGCAGTATTTT. Amino acids: CASSDGGATDTQYF.

The genes are TRBV27 and TRBJ1-2; D is perhaps TRBD1 (6 bases). The CDR3 is 12 residues long. Trimming cost V 6 bases and J 8 bases, with 13 bases left between them. In germline, CDR1 is MNHEY, CDR2 SMNVEV (reference sequence). The CDR3 bases are TGTGCCAGCAGGCCCCGGGGGCGGGGCTACACCTTC. Translating it yields CASRPRGRGYTF.

The rearrangement uses TRBV11-2 and TRBJ2-5; a possible D gene is TRBD2 (7 bases). This CDR3 region has 16 residues. V was clipped by 6 bases and J by 5 bases, with 22 bases between them. Germline values: CDR1 SGHAT, CDR2 FQNNGV. The CDR3, as DNA: TGTGCCAGCAGTCACCCTGGGGAGGGGGTGAGGGAGACCCAGTACTTC. Amino acid sequence: CASSHPGEGVRETQYF. Filled out from reference TRBV11-2 and TRBJ2-5, the complete variable domain reads EAGVAQSPRYKIIEKRQSVAFWCNPISGHATLYWYQQILGQGPKLLIQFQNNGVVDDSQLPKDRFSAERLKGVDSTLKIQPAKLEDSAVYLCASSHPGEGVRETQYFGPGTRLLVL.

V usage is TRBV5-6 and J usage is TRBJ2-7; D call uncertain. The CDR3 covers 12 residues. Germline CDR1 SGHDT, CDR2 YYEEEE. V shed 2 bases and J shed 5 bases, with 8 bases lying between them. The CDR3 protein is CASSFQLDEQYF. CDR3 in DNA: TGTGCCAGCAGCTTTCAACTTGACGAGCAGTACTTC.

The genes are TRBV29-1 and TRBJ1-3, with no clear D. The CDR3 is 13 amino acids. Germline CDR1 and CDR2: SQVTM and ANQGSEA. Between the trimmed V and J ends, which lost 7 bases and 0 bases, there was a span of 10 bases. CDR3 nucleotide sequence: TGCAGCGCGGACGTGAGCTCTGGAAACACCATATATTTT. It specifies CSADVSSGNTIYF.

This clone has only a few counts. The chain recombines TRBV5-1 with TRBJ2-5; TRBD2 is a possible D gene (7 bases). Germline V gene lookup returns CDR1 SGHRS and CDR2 YFSETQ. This CDR3 contains 15 residues. V gave up 3 bases and J gave up 1 base, with 13 bases separating them. This chain's CDR3 is CASSSVGGPQETQYF. The CDR3 region has the DNA TGCGCCAGCAGCTCCGTCGGGGGGCCCCAAGAGACCCAGTACTTC.

The DNA for the CDR3 is TGTGCCAGCAGCCAAGAAAGGCTTCTAGCGTCCGAGACCCAGTACTTC. It codes for CASSQERLLASETQYF. The gene calls are TRBV4-2 and TRBJ2-5, with D possibly being TRBD2 (6 bases). V was pared by 0 bases and J by 5 bases, with 16 bases between. The CDR3 has 16 amino acids. The germline V gene has CDR1 LGHNA and CDR2 YNFKEQ.

The chain has TRBV6-5 and TRBJ1-3; D gene unclear. This CDR3 comprises 13 residues. V was pared by 3 bases and J by 7 bases, with 10 bases between. The V gene's germline CDR1 is MNHEY and CDR2 SVGAGI. The CDR3 here is CASSYSPENTIYF. CDR3 sequence (DNA): TGTGCCAGCAGTTATAGTCCGGAGAACACCATATATTTT.

The chain has TRBV29-1 and TRBJ2-1, with 8 positions matching TRBD1. Germline CDR1 is SQVTM and CDR2 is ANQGSEA. CDR3 size: 14 residues. V dropped 6 bases and J dropped 6; count of bases not matched to a gene: 10. This CDR3 is CSVPTGEIVNEQFF. The CDR3 nucleotides read TGCAGCGTCCCGACAGGGGAGATTGTCAATGAGCAGTTCTTC.

This clone was observed once. This chain connects TRBV20-1 to TRBJ2-1, with unresolved D. V was clipped by 5 bases and J by 0 bases, with 2 bases between them. The CDR3 is 11 residues long. Germline CDR1 reads DFQATT; CDR2 reads SNEGSKA (reference sequence). CDR3 sequence: CSALSYNEQFF. The CDR3, as DNA: TGCAGTGCTCTCTCCTACAATGAGCAGTTCTTC.